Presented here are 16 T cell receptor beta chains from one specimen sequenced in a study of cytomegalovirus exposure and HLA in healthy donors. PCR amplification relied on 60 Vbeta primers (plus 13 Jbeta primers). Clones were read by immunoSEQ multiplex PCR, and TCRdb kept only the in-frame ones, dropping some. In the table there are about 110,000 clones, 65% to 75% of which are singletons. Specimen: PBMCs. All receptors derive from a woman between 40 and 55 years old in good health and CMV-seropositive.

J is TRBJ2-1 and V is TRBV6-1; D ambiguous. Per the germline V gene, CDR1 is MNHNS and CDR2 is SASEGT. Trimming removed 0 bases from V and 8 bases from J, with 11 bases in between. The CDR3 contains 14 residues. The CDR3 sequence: CASSEALNIYEQFF. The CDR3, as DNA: TGTGCCAGCAGTGAAGCGCTTAACATCTATGAGCAGTTCTTC.

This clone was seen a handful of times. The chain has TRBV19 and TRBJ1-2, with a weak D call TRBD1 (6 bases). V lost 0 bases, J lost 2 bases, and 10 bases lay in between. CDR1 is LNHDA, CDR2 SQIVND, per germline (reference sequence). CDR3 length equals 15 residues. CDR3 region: CASSIDRGKNYGYTF. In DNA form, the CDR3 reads TGTGCCAGTAGTATAGACAGGGGAAAGAACTATGGCTACACCTTC.

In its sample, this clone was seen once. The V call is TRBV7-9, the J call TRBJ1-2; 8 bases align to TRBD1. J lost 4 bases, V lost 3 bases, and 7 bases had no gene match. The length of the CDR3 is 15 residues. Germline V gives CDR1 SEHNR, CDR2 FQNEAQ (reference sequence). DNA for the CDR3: TGTGCCAGCAGCTTCCCCGACAGGGGCCTCTATGGCTACACCTTC. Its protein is CASSFPDRGLYGYTF.

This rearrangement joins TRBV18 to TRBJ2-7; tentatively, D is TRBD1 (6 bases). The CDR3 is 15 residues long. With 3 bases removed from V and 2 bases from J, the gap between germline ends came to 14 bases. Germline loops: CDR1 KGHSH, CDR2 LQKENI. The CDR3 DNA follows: TGTGCCAGCTCACCTGGACCGGGACATACCTACGAGCAGTACTTC. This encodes CASSPGPGHTYEQYF.

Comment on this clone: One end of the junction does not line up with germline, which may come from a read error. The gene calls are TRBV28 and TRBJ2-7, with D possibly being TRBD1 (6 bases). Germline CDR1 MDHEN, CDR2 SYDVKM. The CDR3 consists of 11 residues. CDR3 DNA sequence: TGTGCCAGCAGTTCTCGGACAGATTGGAGTTTC. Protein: CASSSRTDWSF.

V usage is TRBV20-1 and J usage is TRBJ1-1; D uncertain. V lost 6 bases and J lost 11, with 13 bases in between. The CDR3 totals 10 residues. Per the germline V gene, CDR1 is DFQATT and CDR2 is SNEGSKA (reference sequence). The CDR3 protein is CSAHFNRAFF. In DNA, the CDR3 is TGCAGTGCCCACTTCAATCGCGCTTTCTTT.

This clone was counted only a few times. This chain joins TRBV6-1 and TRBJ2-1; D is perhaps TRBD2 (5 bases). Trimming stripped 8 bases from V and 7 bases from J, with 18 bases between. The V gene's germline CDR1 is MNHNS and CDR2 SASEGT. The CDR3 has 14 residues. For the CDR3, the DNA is TGTGCCAGCCGGTCCTACGGGGAGAGAAATGAGCAGTTCTTC. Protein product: CASRSYGERNEQFF.

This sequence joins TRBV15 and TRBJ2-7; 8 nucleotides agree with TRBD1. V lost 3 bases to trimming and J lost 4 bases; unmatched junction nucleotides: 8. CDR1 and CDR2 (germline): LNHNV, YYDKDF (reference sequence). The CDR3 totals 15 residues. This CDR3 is CATSRKTGVRYEQYF. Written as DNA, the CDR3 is TGTGCCACCAGCAGGAAGACAGGGGTGCGGTACGAGCAGTACTTC.

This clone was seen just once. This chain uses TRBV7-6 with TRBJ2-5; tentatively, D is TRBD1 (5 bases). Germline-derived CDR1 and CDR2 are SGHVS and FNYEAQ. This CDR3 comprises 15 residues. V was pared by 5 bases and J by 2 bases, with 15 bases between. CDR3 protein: CASSQGAGNQETQYF. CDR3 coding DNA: TGTGCCAGCAGCCAAGGGGCAGGCAATCAAGAGACCCAGTACTTC.

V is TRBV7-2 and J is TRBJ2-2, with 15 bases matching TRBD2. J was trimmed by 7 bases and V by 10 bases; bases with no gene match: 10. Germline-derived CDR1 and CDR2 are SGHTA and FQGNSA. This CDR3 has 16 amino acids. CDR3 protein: CATAGTSGGNGGELFF. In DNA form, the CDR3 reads TGTGCCACCGCCGGGACTAGCGGGGGGAATGGCGGGGAGCTGTTTTTT. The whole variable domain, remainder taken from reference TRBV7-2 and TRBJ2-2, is GAGVSQSPSNKVTEKGKDVELRCDPISGHTALYWYRQSLGQGLEFLIYFQGNSAPDKSGLPSDRFSAERTGGSVSTLTIQRTQQEDSAVYLCATAGTSGGNGGELFFGEGSRLTVL.

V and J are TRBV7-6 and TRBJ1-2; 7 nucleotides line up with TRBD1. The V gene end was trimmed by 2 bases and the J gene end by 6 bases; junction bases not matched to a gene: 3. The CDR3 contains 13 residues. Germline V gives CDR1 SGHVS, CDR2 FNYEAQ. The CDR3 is CASSLKGTDGYTF. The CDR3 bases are TGTGCCAGCAGCTTAAAGGGGACAGATGGCTACACCTTC.

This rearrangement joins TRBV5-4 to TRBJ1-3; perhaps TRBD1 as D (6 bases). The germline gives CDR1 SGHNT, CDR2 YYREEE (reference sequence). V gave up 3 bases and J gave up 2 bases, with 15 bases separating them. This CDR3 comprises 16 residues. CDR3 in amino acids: CASSSHRESAGNTIYF. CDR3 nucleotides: TGTGCCAGCAGCTCCCACAGGGAGTCGGCTGGAAACACCATATATTTT.

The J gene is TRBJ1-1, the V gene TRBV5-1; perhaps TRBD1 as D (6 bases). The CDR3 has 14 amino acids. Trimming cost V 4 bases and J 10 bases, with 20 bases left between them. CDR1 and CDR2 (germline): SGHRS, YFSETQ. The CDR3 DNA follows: TGCGCCAGCAGCCAAACTACCTCACAGGGCCGAGCTTTCTTT. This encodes CASSQTTSQGRAFF.

CDR3 sequence: CASSESGRGADNQPQHF. For the CDR3, the DNA is TGTGCCAGCAGTGAATCGGGGAGGGGCGCGGACAATCAGCCCCAGCATTTT. The genes are TRBV25-1 and TRBJ1-5, with D tentatively TRBD1 (5 bases). The CDR3 loop spans 17 amino acids. The V gene's germline CDR1 is MGHDK and CDR2 SYGVNS. V lost 1 base and J lost 3, with 16 bases in between.

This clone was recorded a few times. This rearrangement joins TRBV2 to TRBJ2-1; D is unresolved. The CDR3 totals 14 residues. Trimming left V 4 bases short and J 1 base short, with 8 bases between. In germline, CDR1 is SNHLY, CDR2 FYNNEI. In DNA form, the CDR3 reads TGTGCCAGCAGTGTAGACGGGTCCTACAATGAGCAGTTCTTC. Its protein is CASSVDGSYNEQFF.

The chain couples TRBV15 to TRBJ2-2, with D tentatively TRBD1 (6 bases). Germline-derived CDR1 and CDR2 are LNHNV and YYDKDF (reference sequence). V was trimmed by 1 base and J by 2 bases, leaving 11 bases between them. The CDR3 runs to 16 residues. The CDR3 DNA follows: TGTGCCACCAGCAGAGCCAGGGGCGCTAACACCGGGGAGCTGTTTTTT. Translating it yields CATSRARGANTGELFF.